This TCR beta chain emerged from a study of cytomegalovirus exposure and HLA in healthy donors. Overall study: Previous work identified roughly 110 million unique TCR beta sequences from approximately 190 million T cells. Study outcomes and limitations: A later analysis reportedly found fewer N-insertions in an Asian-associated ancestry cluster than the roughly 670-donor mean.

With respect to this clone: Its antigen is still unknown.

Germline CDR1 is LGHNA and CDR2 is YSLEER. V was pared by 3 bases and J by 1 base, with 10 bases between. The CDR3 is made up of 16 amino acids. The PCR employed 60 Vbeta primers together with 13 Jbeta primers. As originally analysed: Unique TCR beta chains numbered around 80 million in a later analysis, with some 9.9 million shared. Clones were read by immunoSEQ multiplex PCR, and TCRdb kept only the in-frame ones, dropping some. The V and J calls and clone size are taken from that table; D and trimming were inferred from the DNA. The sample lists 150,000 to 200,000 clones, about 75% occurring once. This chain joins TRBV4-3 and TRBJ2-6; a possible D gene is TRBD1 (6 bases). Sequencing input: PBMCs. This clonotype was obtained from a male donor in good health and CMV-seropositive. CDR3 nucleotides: TGCGCCAGCAGCCAGAATACAGGGTCTGGGGCCAACGTCCTGACTTTC. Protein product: CASSQNTGSGANVLTF.